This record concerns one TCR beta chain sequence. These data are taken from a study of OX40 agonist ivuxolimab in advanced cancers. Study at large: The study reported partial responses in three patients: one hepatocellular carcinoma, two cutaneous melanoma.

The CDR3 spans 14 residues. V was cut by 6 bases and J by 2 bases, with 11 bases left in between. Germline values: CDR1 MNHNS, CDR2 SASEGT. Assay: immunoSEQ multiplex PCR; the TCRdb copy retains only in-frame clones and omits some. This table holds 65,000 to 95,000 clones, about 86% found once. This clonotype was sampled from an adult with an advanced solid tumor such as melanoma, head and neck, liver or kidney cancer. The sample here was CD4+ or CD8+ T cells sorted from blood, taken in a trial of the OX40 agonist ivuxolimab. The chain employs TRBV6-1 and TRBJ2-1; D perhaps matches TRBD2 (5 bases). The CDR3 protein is CASRDPGTYNEQFF. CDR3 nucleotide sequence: TGTGCCAGCAGGGACCCCGGGACCTACAATGAGCAGTTCTTC.